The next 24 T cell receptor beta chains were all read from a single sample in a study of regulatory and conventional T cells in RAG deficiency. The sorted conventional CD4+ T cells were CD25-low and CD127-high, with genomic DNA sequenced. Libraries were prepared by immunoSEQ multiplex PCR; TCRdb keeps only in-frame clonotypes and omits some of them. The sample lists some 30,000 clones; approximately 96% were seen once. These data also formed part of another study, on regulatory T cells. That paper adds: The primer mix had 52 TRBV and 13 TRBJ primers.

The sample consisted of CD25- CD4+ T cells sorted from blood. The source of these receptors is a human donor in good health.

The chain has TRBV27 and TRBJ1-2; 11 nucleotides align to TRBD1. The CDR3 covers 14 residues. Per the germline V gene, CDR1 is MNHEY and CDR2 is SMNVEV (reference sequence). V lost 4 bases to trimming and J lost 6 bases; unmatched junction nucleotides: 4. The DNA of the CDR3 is TGTGCCAGCAGTTCGTGGGGACAGGGGGATGGCTACACCTTC. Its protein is CASSSWGQGDGYTF.

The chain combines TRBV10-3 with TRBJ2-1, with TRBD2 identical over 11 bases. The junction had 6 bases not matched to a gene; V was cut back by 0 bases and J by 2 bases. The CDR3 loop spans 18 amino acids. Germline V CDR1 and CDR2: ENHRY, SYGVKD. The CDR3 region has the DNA TGTGCCATCAGTGAGTCCGGTGGGACTAGCGGAACCTACAATGAGCAGTTCTTC. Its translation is CAISESGGTSGTYNEQFF.

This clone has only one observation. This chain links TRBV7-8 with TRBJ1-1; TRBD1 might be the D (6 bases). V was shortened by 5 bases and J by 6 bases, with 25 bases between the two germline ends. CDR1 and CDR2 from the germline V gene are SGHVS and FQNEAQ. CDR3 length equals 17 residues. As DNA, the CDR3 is TGTGCCAGCAGCCACCCGGGATCGTTTTTCACAGGGCCTGAAGCTTTCTTT. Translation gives CASSHPGSFFTGPEAFF.

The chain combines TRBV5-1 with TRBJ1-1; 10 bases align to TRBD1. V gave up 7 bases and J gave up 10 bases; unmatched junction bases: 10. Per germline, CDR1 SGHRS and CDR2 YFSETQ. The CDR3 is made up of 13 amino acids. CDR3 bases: TGCGCCAGCCAGACGGGACAGGGGACGGGAGCTTTCTTT. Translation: CASQTGQGTGAFF.

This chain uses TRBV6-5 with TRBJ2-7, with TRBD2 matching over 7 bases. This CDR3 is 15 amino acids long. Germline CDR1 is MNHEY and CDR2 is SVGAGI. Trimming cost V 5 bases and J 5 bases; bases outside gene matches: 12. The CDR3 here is CASSAKFGGSHEQYF. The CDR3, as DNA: TGTGCCAGCAGTGCCAAATTCGGGGGGAGCCACGAGCAGTACTTC.

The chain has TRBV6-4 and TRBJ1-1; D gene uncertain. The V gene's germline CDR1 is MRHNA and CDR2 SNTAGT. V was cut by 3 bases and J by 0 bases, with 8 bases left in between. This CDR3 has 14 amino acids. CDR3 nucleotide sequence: TGTGCCAGCAGTGAGTCGGGGTTGAACACTGAAGCTTTCTTT. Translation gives CASSESGLNTEAFF.

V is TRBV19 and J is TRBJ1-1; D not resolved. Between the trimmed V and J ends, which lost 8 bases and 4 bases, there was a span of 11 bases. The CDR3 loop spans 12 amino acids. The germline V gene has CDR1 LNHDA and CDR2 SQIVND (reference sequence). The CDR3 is CASRSLGTEAFF. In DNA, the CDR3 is TGTGCCAGTCGTAGCCTCGGCACTGAAGCTTTCTTT.

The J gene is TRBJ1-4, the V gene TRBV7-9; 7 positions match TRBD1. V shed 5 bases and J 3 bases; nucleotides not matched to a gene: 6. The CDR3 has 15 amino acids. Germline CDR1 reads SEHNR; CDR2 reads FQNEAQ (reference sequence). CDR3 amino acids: CASSNRGGSNEKLFF. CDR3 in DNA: TGTGCCAGCAGCAACAGGGGAGGATCTAATGAAAAACTGTTTTTT.

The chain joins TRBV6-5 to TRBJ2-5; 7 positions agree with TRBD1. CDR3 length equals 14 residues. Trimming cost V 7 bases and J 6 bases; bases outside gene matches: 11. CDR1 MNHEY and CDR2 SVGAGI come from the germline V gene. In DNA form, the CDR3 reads TGTGCCAGCAAATCGAGACAGGGCAGGCAGACCCAGTACTTC. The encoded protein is CASKSRQGRQTQYF.

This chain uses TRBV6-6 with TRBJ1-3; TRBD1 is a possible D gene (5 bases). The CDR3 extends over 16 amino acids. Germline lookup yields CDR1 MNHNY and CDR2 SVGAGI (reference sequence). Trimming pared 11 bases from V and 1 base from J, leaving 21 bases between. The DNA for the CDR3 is TGTGCCGCCACGGGAGGCAGGGCTTTTTCTGGAAACACCATATATTTT. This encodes CAATGGRAFSGNTIYF.

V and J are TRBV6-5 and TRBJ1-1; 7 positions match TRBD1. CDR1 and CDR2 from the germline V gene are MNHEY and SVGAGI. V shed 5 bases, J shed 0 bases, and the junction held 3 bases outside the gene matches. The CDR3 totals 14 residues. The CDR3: CASSEGGLNTEAFF. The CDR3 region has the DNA TGTGCCAGCAGTGAAGGGGGCCTGAACACTGAAGCTTTCTTT.

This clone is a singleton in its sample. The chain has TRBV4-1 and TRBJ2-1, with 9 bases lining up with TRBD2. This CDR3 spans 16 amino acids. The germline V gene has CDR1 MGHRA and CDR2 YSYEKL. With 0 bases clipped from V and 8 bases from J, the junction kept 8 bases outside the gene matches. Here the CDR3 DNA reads TGCGCCAGCAGCCAAGATTCGCGGGGGGGAGTCGATGAGCAGTTCTTC. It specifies CASSQDSRGGVDEQFF.

The CDR3 protein is CASSLYVGNTIYF. CDR3 nucleotides: TGTGCCAGCAGCTTATATGTGGGAAACACCATATATTTT. The chain has TRBV7-9 and TRBJ1-3; D gene ambiguous. Germline V gene lookup returns CDR1 SEHNR and CDR2 FQNEAQ (reference sequence). Trimming removed 2 bases at V and 4 bases at J, with 6 bases between. The CDR3 length is 13 residues.

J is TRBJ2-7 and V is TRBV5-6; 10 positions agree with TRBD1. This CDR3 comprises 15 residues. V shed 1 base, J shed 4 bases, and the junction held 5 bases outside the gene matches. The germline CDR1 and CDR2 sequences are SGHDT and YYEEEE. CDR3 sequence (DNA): TGTGCCAGCAGCTTGATGGGGACAGGGGCGTACGAGCAGTACTTC. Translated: CASSLMGTGAYEQYF.

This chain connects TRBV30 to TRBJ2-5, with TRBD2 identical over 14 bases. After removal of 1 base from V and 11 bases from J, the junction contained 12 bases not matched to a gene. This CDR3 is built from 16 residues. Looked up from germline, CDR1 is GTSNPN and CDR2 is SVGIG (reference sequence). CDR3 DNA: TGTGCCTGGAGTGAAGGACTAGCGGGGGGCACCTCTAGGCAGTACTTC. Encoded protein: CAWSEGLAGGTSRQYF.

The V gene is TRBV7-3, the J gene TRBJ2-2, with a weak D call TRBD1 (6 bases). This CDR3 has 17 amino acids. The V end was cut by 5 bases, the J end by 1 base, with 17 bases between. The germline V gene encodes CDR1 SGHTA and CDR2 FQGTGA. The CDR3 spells CASSLTPGQLNTGELFF. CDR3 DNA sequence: TGTGCCAGCAGCCTTACCCCCGGACAGCTGAACACCGGGGAGCTGTTTTTT.

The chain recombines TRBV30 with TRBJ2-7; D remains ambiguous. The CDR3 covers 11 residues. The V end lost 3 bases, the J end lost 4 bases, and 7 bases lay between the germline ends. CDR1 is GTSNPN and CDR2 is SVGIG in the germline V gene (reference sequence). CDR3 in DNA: TGTGCCTGGAGCACACAGTACGAGCAGTACTTC. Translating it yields CAWSTQYEQYF.

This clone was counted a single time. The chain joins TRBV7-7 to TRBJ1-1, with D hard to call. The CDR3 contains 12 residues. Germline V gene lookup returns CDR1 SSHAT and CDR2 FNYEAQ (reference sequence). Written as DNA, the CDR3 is TGTGCTAGATTGACTTTGAACACTGAAGCTTTCTTT. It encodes CARLTLNTEAFF.

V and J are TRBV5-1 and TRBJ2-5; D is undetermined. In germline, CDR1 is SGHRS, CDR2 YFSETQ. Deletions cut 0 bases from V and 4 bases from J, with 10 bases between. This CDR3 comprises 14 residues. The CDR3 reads CASSLVVSSETQYF. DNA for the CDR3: TGCGCCAGCAGCTTGGTCGTTTCGTCAGAGACCCAGTACTTC.

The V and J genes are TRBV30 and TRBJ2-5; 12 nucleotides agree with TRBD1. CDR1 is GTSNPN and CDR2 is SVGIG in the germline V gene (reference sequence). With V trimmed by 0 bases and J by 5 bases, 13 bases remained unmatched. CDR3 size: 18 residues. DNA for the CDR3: TGTGCCTGGAGTGTACGGTGGGGGACAGGGGGCCGCACGGAGACCCAGTACTTC. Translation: CAWSVRWGTGGRTETQYF.

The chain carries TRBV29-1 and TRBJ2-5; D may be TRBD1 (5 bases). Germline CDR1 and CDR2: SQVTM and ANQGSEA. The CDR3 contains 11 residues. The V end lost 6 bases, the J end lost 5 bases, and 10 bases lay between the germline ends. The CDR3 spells CSVGPGETQYF. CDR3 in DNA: TGCAGCGTGGGGCCCGGGGAGACCCAGTACTTC. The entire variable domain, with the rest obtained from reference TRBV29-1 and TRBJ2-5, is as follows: SAVISQKPSRDICQRGTSLTIQCQVDSQVTMMFWYRQQPGQSLTLIATANQGSEATYESGFVIDKFPISRPNLTFSTLTVSNMSPEDSSIYLCSVGPGETQYFGPGTRLLVL.

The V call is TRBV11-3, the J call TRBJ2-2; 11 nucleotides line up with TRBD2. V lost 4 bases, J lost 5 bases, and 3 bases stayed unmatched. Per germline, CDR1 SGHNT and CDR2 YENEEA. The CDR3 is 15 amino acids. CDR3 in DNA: TGTGCCAGCAGCTCGGGGACTAGCGGTACCGGGGAGCTGTTTTTT. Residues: CASSSGTSGTGELFF.

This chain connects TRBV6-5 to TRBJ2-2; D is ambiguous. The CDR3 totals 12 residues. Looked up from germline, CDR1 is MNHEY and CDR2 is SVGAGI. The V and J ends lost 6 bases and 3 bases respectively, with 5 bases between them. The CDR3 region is CASRADTGELFF. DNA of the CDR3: TGTGCCAGCAGGGCCGACACCGGGGAGCTGTTTTTT.

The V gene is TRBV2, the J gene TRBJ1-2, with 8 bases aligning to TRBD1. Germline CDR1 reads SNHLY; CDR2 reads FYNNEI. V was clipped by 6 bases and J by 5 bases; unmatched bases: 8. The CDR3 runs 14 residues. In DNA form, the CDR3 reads TGTGCCAGCAGCGCGGACAGGGCTTCTTATGGCTACACCTTC. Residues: CASSADRASYGYTF. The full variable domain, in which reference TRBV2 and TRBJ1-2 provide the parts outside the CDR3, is EPEVTQTPSHQVTQMGQEVILRCVPISNHLYFYWYRQILGQKVEFLVSFYNNEISEKSEIFDDQFSVERPDGSNFTLKIRSTKLEDSAMYFCASSADRASYGYTFGSGTRLTVV.